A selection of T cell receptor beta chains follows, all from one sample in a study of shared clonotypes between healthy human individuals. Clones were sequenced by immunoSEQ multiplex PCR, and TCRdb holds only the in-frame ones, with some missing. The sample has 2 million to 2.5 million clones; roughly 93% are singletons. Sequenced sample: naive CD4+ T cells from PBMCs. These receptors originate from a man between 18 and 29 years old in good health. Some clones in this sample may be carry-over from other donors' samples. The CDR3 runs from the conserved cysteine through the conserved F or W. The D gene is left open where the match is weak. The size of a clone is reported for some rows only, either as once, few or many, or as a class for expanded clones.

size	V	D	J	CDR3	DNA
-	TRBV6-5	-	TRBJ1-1	CASSYSGGGGTEAFF	TGTGCCAGCAGTTACTCGGGCGGGGGAGGCACTGAAGCTTTCTTT
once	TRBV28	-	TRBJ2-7	CASSQGAVYEQYF	TGTGCCAGCAGTCAAGGGGCCGTTTACGAGCAGTACTTC
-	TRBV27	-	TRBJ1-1	CASGWEGGTEAFF	TGTGCCAGCGGCTGGGAGGGGGGCACTGAAGCTTTCTTT
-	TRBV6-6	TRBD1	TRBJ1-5	CASSFAGGVQPQHF	TGTGCCAGCAGTTTTGCAGGGGGCGTTCAGCCCCAGCATTTT
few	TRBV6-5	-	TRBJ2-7	CASRPGPDYEQYF	TGTGCCAGCAGACCGGGACCGGACTACGAGCAGTACTTC
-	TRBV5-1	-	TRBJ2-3	CASGGGRDTDTQYF	TGCGCCAGCGGAGGTGGGCGGGATACAGATACGCAGTATTTT
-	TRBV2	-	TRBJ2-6	CASRPGPSSGANVLTF	TGTGCCAGCAGGCCGGGGCCTAGCTCTGGGGCCAACGTCCTGACTTTC
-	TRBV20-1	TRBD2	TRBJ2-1	CARGDNEQFF	TGCGCCCGGGGGGACAATGAGCAGTTCTTC
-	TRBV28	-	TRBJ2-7	CASISPGQESGEQYF	TGTGCCAGCATTTCTCCGGGCCAGGAATCGGGCGAGCAGTACTTC
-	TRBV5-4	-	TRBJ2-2	CASSLRGNTGELFF	TGTGCCAGCAGCCTTAGGGGTAACACCGGGGAGCTGTTTTTT
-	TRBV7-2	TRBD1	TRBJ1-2	CASSLAVTGGYGYTF	TGTGCCAGCAGCTTAGCGGTGACAGGGGGGTATGGCTACACCTTC
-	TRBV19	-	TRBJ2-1	CASCGSYNEQFF	TGTGCCAGTTGCGGCTCCTACAATGAGCAGTTCTTC
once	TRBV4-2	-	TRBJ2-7	CASSQDGGRVASYEQYF	TGTGCCAGCAGCCAAGATGGAGGCAGGGTGGCGTCCTACGAGCAGTACTTC
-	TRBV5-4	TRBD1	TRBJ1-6	CASRQGRVPNSPLHF	TGTGCCAGTAGACAGGGCAGGGTCCCGAATTCACCCCTCCACTTT
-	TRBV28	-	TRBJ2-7	CASSFRPSGEQYF	TGTGCCAGCAGTTTCCGTCCCTCGGGGGAGCAGTACTTC
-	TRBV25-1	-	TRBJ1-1	CASSEFFPTEAFF	TGTGCCAGCAGTGAATTTTTTCCCACTGAAGCTTTCTTT
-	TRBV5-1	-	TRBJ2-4	CASSSSVDLGNIQYF	TGCGCCAGCAGCTCGAGCGTCGACCTGGGGAACATTCAGTACTTC
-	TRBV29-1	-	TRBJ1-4	CSVEDHQKGEKLFF	TGCAGCGTTGAAGACCACCAGAAGGGTGAAAAACTGTTTTTT
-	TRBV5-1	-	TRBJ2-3	CASSLDRIDTQYF	TGCGCCAGCAGCTTGGACAGGATTGATACGCAGTATTTT
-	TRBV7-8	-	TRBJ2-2	CASSILRASNTGELFF	TGTGCCAGCAGCATTCTCAGGGCATCGAACACCGGGGAGCTGTTTTTT
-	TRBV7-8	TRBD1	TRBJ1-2	CASTVGGGADGYTF	TGTGCCAGCACCGTGGGAGGGGGCGCGGATGGCTACACCTTC
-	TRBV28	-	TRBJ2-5	CASSFPVGLQETQYF	TGTGCCAGCAGTTTCCCAGTGGGGCTTCAAGAGACCCAGTACTTC
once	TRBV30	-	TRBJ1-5	CAWSAGNNQPQHF	TGTGCCTGGAGTGCCGGGAACAATCAGCCCCAGCATTTT
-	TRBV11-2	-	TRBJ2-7	CASSSGPSYEQYF	TGTGCCAGCAGCTCAGGTCCCTCCTACGAGCAGTACTTC
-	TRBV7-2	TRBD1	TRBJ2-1	CASSLGTGYYNEQFF	TGTGCCAGCAGCTTAGGGACAGGGTACTACAATGAGCAGTTCTTC
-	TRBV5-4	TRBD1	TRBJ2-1	CASSLAQGQVVLDEQFF	TGTGCCAGCAGCTTGGCCCAGGGACAGGTAGTTCTCGATGAGCAGTTCTTC
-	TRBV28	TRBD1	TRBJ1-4	CASSSTGTGGTEKLFF	TGTGCCAGCAGTAGCACCGGGACAGGGGGCACCGAAAAACTGTTTTTT
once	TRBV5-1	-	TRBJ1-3	CASSLGDNSGNTIYF	TGCGCCAGCAGCTTGGGGGACAACTCTGGAAACACCATATATTTT
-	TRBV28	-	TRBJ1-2	CASSLSPVGYTF	TGTGCCAGCAGTTTATCTCCAGTAGGCTACACCTTC
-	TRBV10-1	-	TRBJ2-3	CASSPSTDTQYF	TGCGCCAGCAGTCCTAGCACAGATACGCAGTATTTT
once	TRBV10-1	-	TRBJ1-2	CASSEQGRWGYTF	TGCGCCAGCAGTGAGCAGGGCCGCTGGGGCTACACCTTC
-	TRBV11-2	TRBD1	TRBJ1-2	CASSPMGGGDNYGYTF	TGTGCCAGCAGCCCCATGGGAGGGGGCGACAACTATGGCTACACCTTC
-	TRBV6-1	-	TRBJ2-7	CASSLDRTIYEQYF	TGTGCCAGCAGTCTAGACAGGACCATCTACGAGCAGTACTTC
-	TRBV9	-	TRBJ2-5	CASSVAQGFQETQYF	TGTGCCAGCAGCGTAGCTCAAGGGTTCCAAGAGACCCAGTACTTC
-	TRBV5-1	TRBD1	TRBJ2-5	CASSLVAQGETQYF	TGCGCCAGCAGCTTGGTGGCACAGGGGGAGACCCAGTACTTC
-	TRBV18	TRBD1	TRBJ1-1	CASTDRANTEAFF	TGTGCCAGCACCGACAGGGCGAACACTGAAGCTTTCTTT
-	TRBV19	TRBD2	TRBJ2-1	CASSVTSAGSYNEQFF	TGTGCCAGTAGTGTCACTAGCGCGGGTTCCTACAATGAGCAGTTCTTC
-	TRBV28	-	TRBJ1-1	CASSLGKFRPVSF	TGTGCCAGCAGTTTAGGAAAGTTTCGCCCGGTCTCCTTT
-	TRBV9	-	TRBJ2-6	CASSVNRGSGANVLTF	TGTGCCAGCAGCGTGAACCGAGGCTCTGGGGCCAACGTCCTGACTTTC
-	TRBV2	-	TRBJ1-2	CASSANSGGYGYTF	TGTGCCAGCAGCGCCAATAGCGGGGGCTATGGCTACACCTTC
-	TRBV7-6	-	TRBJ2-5	CASSFRRASRETQYF	TGTGCCAGCAGCTTTCGTCGGGCTAGCAGGGAGACCCAGTACTTC
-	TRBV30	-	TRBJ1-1	CAWSPLGTEAFF	TGTGCCTGGAGCCCGCTCGGTACTGAAGCTTTCTTT
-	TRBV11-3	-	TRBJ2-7	CASSLGPAYEQYF	TGTGCCAGCAGCTTGGGACCGGCTTACGAGCAGTACTTC
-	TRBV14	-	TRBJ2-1	CACSPLQLGEQFF	TGTGCCTGCAGCCCCCTTCAACTTGGTGAGCAGTTCTTC
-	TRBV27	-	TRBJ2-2	CASSFGGARTGELFF	TGTGCCAGCAGTTTTGGAGGGGCTCGGACCGGGGAGCTGTTTTTT
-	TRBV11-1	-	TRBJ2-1	CASSLRAGNNYNEQFF	TGTGCCAGCAGCTTAAGAGCCGGAAATAACTACAATGAGCAGTTCTTC
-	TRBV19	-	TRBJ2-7	CASSRVLGFEQYF	TGTGCCAGTAGCCGCGTTTTGGGGTTCGAGCAGTACTTC
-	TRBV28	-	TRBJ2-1	CASSFIGNEQFF	TGTGCCAGCAGTTTTATCGGCAATGAGCAGTTCTTC
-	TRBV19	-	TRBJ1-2	CASSISQGPYGYTF	TGTGCCAGTAGTATCTCCCAGGGTCCGTATGGCTACACCTTC
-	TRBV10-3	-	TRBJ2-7	CAIMGHYEQYF	TGTGCCATCATGGGCCACTACGAGCAGTACTTC